What follows are 19 T cell receptor beta chains derived from one specimen sequenced in a study of radiotherapy plus CTLA-4 blockade in lung cancer. Method: immunoSEQ multiplex PCR; TCRdb's copy keeps in-frame clones and lacks some. Of 55,000 to 65,000 clones listed, 60% to 80% are singletons. Source: peripheral blood, taken from a patient treated with radiotherapy plus ipilimumab. The receptors stem from a human donor with non-small cell lung cancer who had a complete response to radiotherapy plus ipilimumab.

The sample holds a few counts of this clone. The chain is built from TRBV11-3 and TRBJ2-3; tentatively, D is TRBD1 (5 bases). Germline values: CDR1 SGHNT, CDR2 YENEEA. This CDR3 is built from 15 residues. Trimming took 5 bases from V and 0 from J, leaving 12 bases between them. CDR3 in DNA: TGTGCCAGCAGCCGGATGGGGCGGAGCACAGATACGCAGTATTTT. Translating it yields CASSRMGRSTDTQYF. Drawing the rest from reference TRBV11-3 and TRBJ2-3, the complete variable domain is EAGVVQSPRYKIIEKKQPVAFWCNPISGHNTLYWYLQNLGQGPELLIRYENEEAVDDSQLPKDRFSAERLKGVDSTLKIQPAELGDSAVYLCASSRMGRSTDTQYFGPGTRLTVL.

J is TRBJ2-2 and V is TRBV5-1, with TRBD2 as a possible D gene (6 bases). The germline CDR1 and CDR2 sequences are SGHRS and YFSETQ. The CDR3 contains 15 residues. Deletions cut 1 base from V and 11 bases from J, with 18 bases between. CDR3 nucleotides: TGCGCCAGCAGCTTGAGTAGCGGCGGGAAGGGTGAGCTGTTTTTT. Its protein product is CASSLSSGGKGELFF.

This clone was seen just once. This sequence joins TRBV4-1 and TRBJ2-1; a possible D gene is TRBD1 (5 bases). The CDR3 runs to 17 residues. The germline V and J ends were trimmed by 1 base and 5 bases, with 18 bases remaining between them. CDR1 is MGHRA and CDR2 is YSYEKL in the germline V gene. The chain's CDR3 is CASSQALDSIFNNEQFF. CDR3 sequence (DNA): TGCGCCAGCAGCCAAGCACTCGACAGTATTTTCAACAATGAGCAGTTCTTC.

This clone has ten or more counts. V is TRBV7-9 and J is TRBJ2-2, with a weak D call TRBD1 (6 bases). V lost 7 bases and J lost 6, with 15 bases in between. CDR1 and CDR2 (germline): SEHNR, FQNEAQ (reference sequence). The CDR3 has 14 residues. The CDR3 sequence: CASKLQGDPGELFF. The CDR3 DNA reads as TGTGCCAGCAAATTACAGGGAGATCCCGGGGAGCTGTTTTTT.

V and J are TRBV9 and TRBJ1-4; maybe TRBD1 (6 bases). V was trimmed by 2 bases and J by 8 bases, leaving 16 bases between them. The CDR3 length is 15 residues. The germline V gene encodes CDR1 SGDLS and CDR2 YYNGEE. CDR3 sequence reads: CASSVTPNRDEKLFF. The DNA of the CDR3 is TGTGCCAGCAGCGTCACCCCAAACAGGGACGAAAAACTGTTTTTT.

The V gene is TRBV27, the J gene TRBJ2-7, with 8 bases matching TRBD1. Germline V gene data show CDR1 as MNHEY and CDR2 as SMNVEV (reference sequence). After removal of 2 bases from V and 6 bases from J, the junction contained 9 bases not matched to a gene. The CDR3 consists of 15 residues. This CDR3 is CASSLITQGAGEQYF. For the CDR3, the DNA is TGTGCCAGCAGTTTAATTACCCAGGGGGCAGGCGAGCAGTACTTC.

V usage is TRBV6-6 and J usage is TRBJ2-7; TRBD1 matches at 7 bases. Per germline, CDR1 MNHNY and CDR2 SVGAGI (reference sequence). This CDR3 spans 12 amino acids. The junction had 2 bases not matched to a gene; V was cut back by 5 bases and J by 4 bases. The CDR3 coding sequence is TGTGCCAGCAGTCGACAGGGTTACGAGCAGTACTTC. Amino acid sequence: CASSRQGYEQYF.

This clone was counted between two and nine times. The chain links TRBV19 to TRBJ1-5; 8 bases map to TRBD1. The CDR3 is 15 amino acids. With V trimmed by 4 bases and J by 6 bases, 8 bases remained unmatched. Germline V gene data show CDR1 as LNHDA and CDR2 as SQIVND (reference sequence). This chain's CDR3 is CASSKGGQAAQPQHF. CDR3 nucleotides: TGTGCCAGTAGTAAAGGGGGACAGGCCGCTCAGCCCCAGCATTTT.

The chain uses TRBV6-1 and TRBJ2-5; D unclear. Germline-derived CDR1 and CDR2 are MNHNS and SASEGT. Trimming shortened V by 4 bases and J by 1 base, and 4 bases separated the two germline ends. The CDR3 sequence is 12 residues long. CDR3 amino acids: CASSGSQETQYF. The DNA of the CDR3 is TGTGCCAGCAGTGGGAGCCAAGAGACCCAGTACTTC.

V usage is TRBV19 and J usage is TRBJ1-2; 7 bases agree with TRBD1. The V and J ends lost 4 bases and 2 bases, in that order; junction bases with no gene match: 7. Germline CDR1 LNHDA, CDR2 SQIVND (reference sequence). The CDR3 runs 15 residues. The CDR3 sequence: CASSTGPGQNYGYTF. The CDR3 DNA is TGTGCCAGTAGTACCGGACCGGGACAGAACTATGGCTACACCTTC.

The rearrangement uses TRBV6-1 and TRBJ2-7; D might be TRBD2 (6 bases). CDR1 is MNHNS and CDR2 is SASEGT in the germline V gene. CDR3 length: 17 amino acids. V dropped 4 bases and J dropped 2 bases, with 21 bases sitting between them. The CDR3 loop reads CASSATSSGTYPYEQYF. The CDR3 nucleotides read TGTGCCAGCAGTGCGACATCCTCCGGGACTTACCCCTACGAGCAGTACTTC.

The V and J genes are TRBV5-4 and TRBJ1-2, with 12 bases fitting TRBD1. Germline lookup yields CDR1 SGHNT and CDR2 YYREEE (reference sequence). The CDR3 consists of 16 residues. Losses at the gene ends were 6 bases for V and 7 bases for J; bases not matched to a gene: 13. Here the CDR3 DNA reads TGTGCCAGCACCAAGCCGGGACAGGGGGCGTTTTCTGGCTACACCTTC. Residues: CASTKPGQGAFSGYTF.

A single count supports this clone. The CDR3 loop is CAIKGAGEQFF. The CDR3 bases are TGTGCCATCAAGGGGGCGGGGGAGCAGTTCTTC. The chain recombines TRBV10-3 with TRBJ2-1, with a tentative D call TRBD1 (7 bases). Germline V CDR1 and CDR2: ENHRY, SYGVKD. This CDR3 is 11 amino acids long. Trimming cost V 7 bases and J 10 bases, with 11 bases left between them.

This clone was counted many times. The chain links TRBV6-5 to TRBJ1-5, with D perhaps matching TRBD1 (6 bases). This CDR3 is built from 16 residues. The germline CDR1 and CDR2 sequences are MNHEY and SVGAGI. Deletions cut 0 bases from V and 4 bases from J, with 13 bases between. The CDR3 loop is CASSYSRGGQNQPQHF. The CDR3 DNA reads as TGTGCCAGCAGTTACTCTAGGGGGGGTCAAAATCAGCCCCAGCATTTT.

This chain connects TRBV7-6 to TRBJ2-2, with 8 nucleotides matching TRBD2. After removal of 0 bases from V and 4 bases from J, the junction contained 4 bases not matched to a gene. There are 16 residues in the CDR3. The germline CDR1 and CDR2 sequences are SGHVS and FNYEAQ. The CDR3 loop reads CASSLATAGVTGELFF. The CDR3 nucleotides are TGTGCCAGCAGCTTAGCCACAGCGGGAGTCACCGGGGAGCTGTTTTTT.

V gene TRBV7-2 combines with J gene TRBJ2-7, with a tentative D call TRBD2 (7 bases). Germline assignment: CDR1 SGHTA and CDR2 FQGNSA. The V and J ends lost 5 bases and 4 bases respectively, with 18 bases between them. The CDR3 consists of 15 residues. This CDR3 reads CASSVNRGGAYEQYF. The CDR3 region has the DNA TGTGCCAGCAGCGTCAATAGGGGGGGAGCGTACGAGCAGTACTTC.

The chain is built from TRBV28 and TRBJ2-7; 12 bases agree with TRBD2. V trimming: 3 bases; J trimming: 3 bases; junction bases outside the gene matches: 3. Germline lookup yields CDR1 MDHEN and CDR2 SYDVKM. The CDR3 is 15 amino acids. CDR3 sequence (DNA): TGTGCCAGCAGTTTTCTAGCGGGAGGGGTCTACGAGCAGTACTTC. The encoded protein is CASSFLAGGVYEQYF.

The V gene is TRBV5-8, the J gene TRBJ1-1, with D possibly TRBD1 on 6 matching bases. Germline lookup yields CDR1 SGHTS and CDR2 YDEGEE. The CDR3 totals 14 residues. V was shortened by 2 bases and J by 1 base, with 9 bases between the two germline ends. The CDR3 protein is CASSFDRTNTEAFF. CDR3 bases: TGTGCCAGCAGCTTCGACAGGACGAACACTGAAGCTTTCTTT. Supplemented by reference TRBV5-8 and TRBJ1-1, the full variable domain reads EAGVTQSPTHLIKTRGQQATLRCSPISGHTSVYWYQQALGLGLQFLLWYDEGEERNRGNFPPRFSGRQFPNYSSELNVNALELEDSALYLCASSFDRTNTEAFFGQGTRLTVV.

V gene TRBV9 combines with J gene TRBJ2-1; D gene ambiguous. The CDR3 has 13 amino acids. Germline V CDR1 and CDR2: SGDLS, YYNGEE. V was cut by 0 bases and J by 10 bases, with 11 bases left in between. The CDR3 coding sequence is TGTGCCAGCAGCGTAGCCGGTTGGCGGGAGCAGTTCTTC. Translating gives CASSVAGWREQFF.